This T cell receptor (beta chain) was obtained from a study of regulatory T cells. Study-level points and caveats: In CD3G-deficient patients, conventional CD4+ T cells were enriched for hydrophobic CDR3 residues at positions 6 and 7.

On this clone: Its antigen is not known.

The CDR3 is made up of 13 amino acids. Germline V CDR1 and CDR2: SEHNR, FQNEAQ (reference sequence). V was clipped by 2 bases and J by 6 bases, with 8 bases between them. The PCR used 52 TRBV and 13 TRBJ primers. Assay used: immunoSEQ multiplex PCR; TCRdb lists only in-frame clones, some missing. This table holds some 23,000 clones, 70% to 90% found once. This clonotype was sampled from a child aged 5 to 17 with CD3G deficiency. The sample taken for sequencing was conventional CD4+ T cells sorted from blood. This chain uses TRBV7-9 with TRBJ2-1; no clear D. The CDR3 DNA reads as TGTGCCAGCAGCTTAACCGCGTTCAATGAGCAGTTCTTC. Amino acid sequence: CASSLTAFNEQFF. Drawing the rest from reference TRBV7-9 and TRBJ2-1, the complete variable domain is DTGVSQNPRHKITKRGQNVTFRCDPISEHNRLYWYRQTLGQGPEFLTYFQNEAQLEKSRLLSDRFSAERPKGSFSTLEIQRTEQGDSAMYLCASSLTAFNEQFFGPGTRLTVL.